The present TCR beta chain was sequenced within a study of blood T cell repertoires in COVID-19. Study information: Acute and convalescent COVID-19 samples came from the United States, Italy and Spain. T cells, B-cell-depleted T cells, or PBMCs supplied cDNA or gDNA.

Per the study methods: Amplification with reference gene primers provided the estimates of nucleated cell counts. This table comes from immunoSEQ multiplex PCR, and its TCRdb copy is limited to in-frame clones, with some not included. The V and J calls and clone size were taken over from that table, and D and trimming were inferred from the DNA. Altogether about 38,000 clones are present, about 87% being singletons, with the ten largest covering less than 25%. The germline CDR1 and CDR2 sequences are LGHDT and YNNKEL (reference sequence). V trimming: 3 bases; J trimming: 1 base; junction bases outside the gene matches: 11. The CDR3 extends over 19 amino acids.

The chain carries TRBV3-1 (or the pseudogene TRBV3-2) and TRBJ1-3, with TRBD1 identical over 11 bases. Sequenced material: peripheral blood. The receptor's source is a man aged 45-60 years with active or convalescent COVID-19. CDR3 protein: CASSHLRDRGIFSGNTIYF. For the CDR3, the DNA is TGTGCCAGCAGCCATCTCCGGGACAGGGGGATATTTTCTGGAAACACCATATATTTT.